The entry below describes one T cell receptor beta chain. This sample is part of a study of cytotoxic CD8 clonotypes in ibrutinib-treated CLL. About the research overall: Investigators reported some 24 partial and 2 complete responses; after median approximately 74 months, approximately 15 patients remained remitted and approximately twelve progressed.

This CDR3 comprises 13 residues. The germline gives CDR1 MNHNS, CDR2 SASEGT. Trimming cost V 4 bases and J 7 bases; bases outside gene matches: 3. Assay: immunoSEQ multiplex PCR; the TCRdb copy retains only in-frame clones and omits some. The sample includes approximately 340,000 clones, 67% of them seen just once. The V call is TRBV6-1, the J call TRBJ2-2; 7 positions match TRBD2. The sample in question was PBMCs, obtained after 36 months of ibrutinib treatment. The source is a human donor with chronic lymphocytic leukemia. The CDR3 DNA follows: TGTGCCAGCAGTGCGGGAGGTCGCGGGGAGCTGTTTTTT. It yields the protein CASSAGGRGELFF.